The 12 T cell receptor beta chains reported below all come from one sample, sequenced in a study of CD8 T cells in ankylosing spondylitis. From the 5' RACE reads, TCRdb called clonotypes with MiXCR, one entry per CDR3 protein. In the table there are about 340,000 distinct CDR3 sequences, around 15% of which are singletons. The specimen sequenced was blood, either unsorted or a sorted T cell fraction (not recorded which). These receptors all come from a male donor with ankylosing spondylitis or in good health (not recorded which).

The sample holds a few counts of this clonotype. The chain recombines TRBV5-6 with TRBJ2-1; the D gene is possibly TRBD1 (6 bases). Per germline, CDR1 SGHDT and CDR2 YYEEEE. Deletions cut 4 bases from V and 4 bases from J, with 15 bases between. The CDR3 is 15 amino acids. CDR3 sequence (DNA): TGTGCCAGCAGCCTGCGAGGGACACTATACAATGAGCAGTTCTTC. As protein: CASSLRGTLYNEQFF.

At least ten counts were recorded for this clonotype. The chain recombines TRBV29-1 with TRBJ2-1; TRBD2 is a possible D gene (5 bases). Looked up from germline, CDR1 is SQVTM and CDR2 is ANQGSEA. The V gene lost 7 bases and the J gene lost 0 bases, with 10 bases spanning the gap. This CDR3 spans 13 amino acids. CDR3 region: CSAGESSYNEQFF. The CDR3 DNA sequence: TGCAGCGCCGGGGAGAGCTCCTACAATGAGCAGTTCTTC.

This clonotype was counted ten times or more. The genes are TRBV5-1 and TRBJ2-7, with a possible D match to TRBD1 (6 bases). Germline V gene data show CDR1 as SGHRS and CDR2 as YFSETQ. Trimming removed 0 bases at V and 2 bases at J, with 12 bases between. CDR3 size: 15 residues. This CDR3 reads CASSLEGTSPYEQYF. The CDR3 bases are TGCGCCAGCAGCTTGGAAGGGACAAGTCCCTACGAGCAGTACTTC.

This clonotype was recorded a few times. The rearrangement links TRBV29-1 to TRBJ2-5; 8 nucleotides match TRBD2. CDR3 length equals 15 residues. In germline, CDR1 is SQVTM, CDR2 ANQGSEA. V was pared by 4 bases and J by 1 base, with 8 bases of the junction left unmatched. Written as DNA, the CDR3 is TGCAGCGTTGCGTTAGCGGGAACCACCCAAGAGACCCAGTACTTC. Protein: CSVALAGTTQETQYF.

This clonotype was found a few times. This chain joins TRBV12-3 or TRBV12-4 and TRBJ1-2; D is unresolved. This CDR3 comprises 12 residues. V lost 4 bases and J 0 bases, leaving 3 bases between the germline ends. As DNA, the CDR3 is TGTGCCAGCAGTTACACTAACTATGGCTACACCTTC. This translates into CASSYTNYGYTF.

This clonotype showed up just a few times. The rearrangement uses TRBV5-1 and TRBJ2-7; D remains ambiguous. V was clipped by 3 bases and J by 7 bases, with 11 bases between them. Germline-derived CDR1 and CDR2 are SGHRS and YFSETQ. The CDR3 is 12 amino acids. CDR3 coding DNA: TGCGCCAGCAGCTCCGGACCTGGGGAGCAGTACTTC. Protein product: CASSSGPGEQYF.

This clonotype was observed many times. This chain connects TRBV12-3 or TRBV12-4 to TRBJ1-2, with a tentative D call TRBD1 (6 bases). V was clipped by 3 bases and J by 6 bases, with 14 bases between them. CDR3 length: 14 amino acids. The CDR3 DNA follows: TGTGCCAGCAGTTTGGGGGCCCTTCTCGATGGCTACACCTTC. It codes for CASSLGALLDGYTF.

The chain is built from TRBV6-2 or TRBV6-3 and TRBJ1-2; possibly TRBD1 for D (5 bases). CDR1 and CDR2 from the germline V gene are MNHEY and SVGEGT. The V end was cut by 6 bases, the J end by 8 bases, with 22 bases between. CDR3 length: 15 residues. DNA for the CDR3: TGTGCCAGCAGCCCACGACAGCGGGCGTCCTCCGGCTACACCTTC. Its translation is CASSPRQRASSGYTF.

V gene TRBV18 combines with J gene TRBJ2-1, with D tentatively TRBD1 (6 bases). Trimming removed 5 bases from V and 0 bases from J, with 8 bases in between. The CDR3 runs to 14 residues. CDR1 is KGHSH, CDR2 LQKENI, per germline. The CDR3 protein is CASSGQSSYNEQFF. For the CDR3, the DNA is TGTGCCAGCTCAGGACAGAGCTCCTACAATGAGCAGTTCTTC.

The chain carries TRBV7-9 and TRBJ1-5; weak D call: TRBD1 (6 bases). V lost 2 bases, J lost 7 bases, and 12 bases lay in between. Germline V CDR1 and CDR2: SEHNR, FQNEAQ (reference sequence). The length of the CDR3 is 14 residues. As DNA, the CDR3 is TGTGCCAGCAGCTTAAGCGGACAGAAACAGCCCCAGCATTTT. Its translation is CASSLSGQKQPQHF.

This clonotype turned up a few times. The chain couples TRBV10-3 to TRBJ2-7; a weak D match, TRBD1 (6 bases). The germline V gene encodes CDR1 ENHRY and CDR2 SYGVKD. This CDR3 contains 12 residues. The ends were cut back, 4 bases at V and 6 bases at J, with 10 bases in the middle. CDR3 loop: CAISAQGSEQYF. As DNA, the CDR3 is TGTGCCATCAGTGCACAGGGATCCGAGCAGTACTTC.

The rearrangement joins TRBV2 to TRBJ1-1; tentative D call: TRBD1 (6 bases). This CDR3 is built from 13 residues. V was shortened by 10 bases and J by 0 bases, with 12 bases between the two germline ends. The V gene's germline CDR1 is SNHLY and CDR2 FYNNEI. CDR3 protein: CANREGLNTEAFF. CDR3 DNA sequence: TGTGCCAACAGGGAGGGACTGAACACTGAAGCTTTCTTT.